Here is one T cell receptor beta chain with its context. The antigen remains unidentified. TCRdb re-called the 5' RACE reads; one entry per CDR3 protein, DNA not given. Here the sample table reports 400,000 to 500,000 distinct CDR3 sequences. This record belongs to a study of monozygotic twins with inflammatory bowel disease. Unfractionated whole blood yielded total RNA, and T cells were not sorted. Broader study findings: Treatment differences in immunosuppression may have added variability to the repertoires of patients. T cell subtypes were not distinguishable in this analysis.

Germline V gene sequence: CDR1 SGHTA, CDR2 FQGNSA. This CDR3 is built from 17 residues. This rearrangement joins TRBV7-2 to TRBJ2-7; as DNA is missing, the TRBD1 call by TCRdb cannot be tested. This clonotype was sampled from a human donor with ulcerative colitis or Crohn's disease, or a healthy co-twin of an affected twin (not recorded which). The sample taken for sequencing was blood. The CDR3 sequence is CASSLIDRGGYLGEQYF.